This entry lists 10 T cell receptor beta chains sequenced from one sample in a study of blood T cell repertoires in COVID-19. TCRdb's copy holds only in-frame clones and misses some; the assay was immunoSEQ multiplex PCR. Here the sample spans more than 350,000 clones, around 89% being singletons. The material sequenced was PBMCs or T cells enriched from blood (not recorded which). The receptors originated from a man between 18 and 35 years old who had recovered from COVID-19.

V and J are TRBV6-2 or TRBV6-3 and TRBJ1-5; D might be TRBD1 (5 bases). CDR3 size: 14 residues. The germline gives CDR1 MNHEY, CDR2 SVGEGT. V was cut by 2 bases and J by 6 bases, with 11 bases left in between. In nucleotides, the CDR3 is TGTGCCAGCAGTTACGTTTTGCAGGGTCAGCCCCAGCATTTT. Its translation is CASSYVLQGQPQHF.

The chain carries TRBV6-1 and TRBJ1-2, with 7 bases matching TRBD1. From germline, CDR1 is MNHNS and CDR2 SASEGT. V gave up 1 base and J gave up 2 bases; unmatched junction bases: 4. The CDR3 consists of 15 residues. The CDR3, as DNA: TGTGCCAGCAGTGAAGGGACAGGAACGAACTATGGCTACACCTTC. The encoded protein is CASSEGTGTNYGYTF.

The chain uses TRBV24-1 and TRBJ2-1; 7 bases are a match to TRBD2. Losses at the gene ends were 2 bases for V and 7 bases for J; bases not matched to a gene: 10. In germline, CDR1 is KGHDR, CDR2 SFDVKD. This CDR3 region has 16 residues. The CDR3 loop is CATSDWAGDRMNEQFF. CDR3 DNA: TGTGCCACCAGTGATTGGGCGGGAGACCGAATGAATGAGCAGTTCTTC.

V is TRBV30 and J is TRBJ1-1; D is perhaps TRBD1 (5 bases). The CDR3 runs 15 residues. V was pared by 4 bases and J by 6 bases, with 21 bases between. The germline gives CDR1 GTSNPN, CDR2 SVGIG (reference sequence). The CDR3 DNA reads as TGTGCCTGGACTAGGGGTGGGGCATCCACAGCTGAAGCTTTCTTT. This codes for CAWTRGGASTAEAFF.

This chain connects TRBV24-1 to TRBJ2-1; 7 bases fit TRBD2. The J segment lost 6 bases and the V segment lost 3 bases, leaving 4 bases of the junction unmatched. Looked up from germline, CDR1 is KGHDR and CDR2 is SFDVKD. There are 14 residues in the CDR3. In DNA, the CDR3 is TGTGCCACCAGTGATGCGGGGGTCCGCAATGAGCAGTTCTTC. It encodes CATSDAGVRNEQFF.

The rearrangement uses TRBV19 and TRBJ2-7; 8 nucleotides line up with TRBD1. J was trimmed by 0 bases and V by 4 bases; bases with no gene match: 5. Germline values: CDR1 LNHDA, CDR2 SQIVND (reference sequence). The CDR3 runs 15 residues. The CDR3, as DNA: TGTGCCAGTAGTACACAGGGGGAACTCTCCTACGAGCAGTACTTC. It yields the protein CASSTQGELSYEQYF.

The rearrangement joins TRBV20-1 to TRBJ1-5, with 7 bases matching TRBD1. V shed 6 bases, J shed 8 bases, and the junction held 4 bases outside the gene matches. The CDR3 totals 11 residues. CDR1 and CDR2 from the germline V gene are DFQATT and SNEGSKA (reference sequence). CDR3 nucleotides: TGCAGTGCCGCCGGACAGGAGCCCCAGCATTTT. This codes for CSAAGQEPQHF.

This clone was observed a few times. Other nucleotide sequences in the sample specify the same CDR3. The genes are TRBV4-2 and TRBJ1-2; D gene ambiguous. The length of the CDR3 is 12 residues. Germline V gene sequence: CDR1 LGHNA, CDR2 YNFKEQ. Trimming stripped 1 base from V and 6 bases from J, with 6 bases between. CDR3 sequence reads: CASSQVGDGYTF. In DNA form, the CDR3 reads TGTGCCAGCAGCCAAGTGGGAGATGGCTACACCTTC.

This rearrangement joins TRBV6-2 or TRBV6-3 to TRBJ1-2, with TRBD1 matching 9 bases. The germline CDR1 and CDR2 sequences are MNHEY and SVGEGT. Losses at the gene ends were 2 bases for V and 8 bases for J; bases not matched to a gene: 12. CDR3 length equals 16 residues. The chain's CDR3 is CASSYHSDRGSGGYTF. In nucleotides, the CDR3 is TGTGCCAGCAGTTACCATTCGGACAGGGGAAGTGGAGGCTACACCTTC.

A single count supports this clone. The chain joins TRBV29-1 to TRBJ2-5; the D gene is possibly TRBD2 (5 bases). Germline assignment: CDR1 SQVTM and CDR2 ANQGSEA. V was pared by 6 bases and J by 2 bases, with 13 bases between. There are 13 residues in the CDR3. DNA of the CDR3: TGCAGCGTGGACTTAGGTGGGCAAGAGACCCAGTACTTC. Its protein product is CSVDLGGQETQYF.